This TCR beta chain was sequenced for a study of cytomegalovirus exposure and HLA in healthy donors. Turning to the study itself: It was reported in a later analysis that the same platform had been used for the approximately 120 validation repertoires as for the approximately 730 first-cohort repertoires.

Losses at the gene ends were 3 bases for V and 1 base for J; bases not matched to a gene: 7. The CDR3 loop spans 15 amino acids. Per germline, CDR1 SGHRS and CDR2 YFSETQ. The method was immunoSEQ multiplex PCR; TCRdb's version includes in-frame clones alone and lacks a portion of them. The sample consists of about 280,000 clones, 88% of them appearing once. With respect to this clone: The antigen is undetermined.

Whole-study results and caveats: The study put 150 to 200 TCR beta chains on its list as cytomegalovirus-associated. Subsequent analysis showed first-cohort TCR clusters tending to co-occur in approximately 120 validation repertoires.

Donors came from a validation cohort of over a hundred subjects, distinct from the first 666-subject cohort. V is TRBV5-1 and J is TRBJ2-7, with 7 nucleotides matching TRBD2. This sequence was found in a woman aged 18-35 years in good health and CMV-seronegative. The specimen was PBMCs. CDR3 DNA: TGCGCCAGCAGCTCGTCTAGCGGATCATCCTACGAGCAGTACTTC. This translates into CASSSSSGSSYEQYF.